This T cell receptor beta chain was sequenced in a study of control samples from healthy donors and cancer patients. This table comes from immunoSEQ multiplex PCR, and its TCRdb copy is limited to in-frame clones, with some not included. This sample yields 100,000 to 150,000 clones, of which over 80% are seen a single time; over 0.5% belongs to the top ten. V was pared by 4 bases and J by 4 bases, with 18 bases of the junction left unmatched. The V gene's germline CDR1 is SNHLY and CDR2 FYNNEI. The CDR3 totals 18 residues. Sequencing was done on a sample of PBMCs. The chain combines TRBV2 with TRBJ1-2; 7 positions agree with TRBD1. The receptor was derived from an elderly man with head and neck cancer. The chain's CDR3 is CASSGQPSLTGTAYGYTF. CDR3 sequence (DNA): TGTGCCAGCAGTGGACAACCTAGTCTGACAGGGACCGCCTATGGCTACACCTTC. Filled out from reference TRBV2 and TRBJ1-2, the complete variable domain reads EPEVTQTPSHQVTQMGQEVILRCVPISNHLYFYWYRQILGQKVEFLVSFYNNEISEKSEIFDDQFSVERPDGSNFTLKIRSTKLEDSAMYFCASSGQPSLTGTAYGYTFGSGTRLTVV.